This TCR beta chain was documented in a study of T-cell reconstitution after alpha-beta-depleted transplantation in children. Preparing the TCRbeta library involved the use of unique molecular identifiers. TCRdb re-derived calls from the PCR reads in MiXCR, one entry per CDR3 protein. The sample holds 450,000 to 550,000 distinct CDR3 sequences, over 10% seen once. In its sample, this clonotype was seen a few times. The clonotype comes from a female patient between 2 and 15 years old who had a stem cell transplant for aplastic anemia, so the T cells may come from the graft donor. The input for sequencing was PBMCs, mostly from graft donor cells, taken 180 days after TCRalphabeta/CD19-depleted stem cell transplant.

The DNA of the CDR3 is TGTGCCATCAGTGAGTCGAACCCCGGGGGCCATAACTATGGCTACACCTTC. Translating it yields CAISESNPGGHNYGYTF. The chain combines TRBV10-3 with TRBJ1-2, with TRBD1 as a possible D gene (6 bases). Trimming took 0 bases from V and 1 from J, leaving 15 bases between them. Germline CDR1 is ENHRY and CDR2 is SYGVKD. The CDR3 loop spans 17 amino acids.